The present T cell receptor (beta chain) was sequenced within a study of shared clonotypes between healthy human individuals. To note about this clone: Other DNA sequences in this specimen translate into the identical CDR3.

The donor population consisted of healthy HIV-negative adults with no recent acute infections or vaccinations. Sequenced by immunoSEQ multiplex PCR; TCRdb stores in-frame clones only, minus some. The data contain a few million clones, about nine tenths of them singletons. Trimming took 2 bases from V and 4 from J; bases not matched to a gene: 4. Germline V lookup: CDR1 MDHEN, CDR2 SYDVKM. The CDR3 is 16 amino acids. The receptor was isolated from a man between 18 and 29 years old in good health. Some clones in this sample may be carry-over from other donors' samples. The gene calls are TRBV28 and TRBJ2-1; TRBD2 matches 11 bases. Sequencing was performed on naive CD4+ T cells from PBMCs. The subset: CD45RA+ positively selected. CDR3 nucleotide sequence: TGTGCCAGCAGTTTACCACTAGCGGGAGTGTACAATGAGCAGTTCTTC. This translates into CASSLPLAGVYNEQFF. The variable domain in full, with the rest retrieved from reference TRBV28 and TRBJ2-1, is DVKVTQSSRYLVKRTGEKVFLECVQDMDHENMFWYRQDPGLGLRLIYFSYDVKMKEKGDIPEGYSVSREKKERFSLILESASTNQTSMYLCASSLPLAGVYNEQFFGPGTRLTVL.